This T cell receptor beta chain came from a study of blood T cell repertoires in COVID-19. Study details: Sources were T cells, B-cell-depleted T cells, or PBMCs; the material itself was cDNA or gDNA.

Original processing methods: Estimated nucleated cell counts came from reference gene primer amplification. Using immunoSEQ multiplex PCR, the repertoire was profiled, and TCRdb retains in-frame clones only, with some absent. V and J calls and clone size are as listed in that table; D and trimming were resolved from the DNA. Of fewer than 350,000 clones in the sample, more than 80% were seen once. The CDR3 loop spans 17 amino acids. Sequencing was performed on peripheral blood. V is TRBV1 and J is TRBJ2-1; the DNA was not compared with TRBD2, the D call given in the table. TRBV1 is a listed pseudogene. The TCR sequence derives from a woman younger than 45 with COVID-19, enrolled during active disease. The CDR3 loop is CTSSQVTSGRAPNEQFF. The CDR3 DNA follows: TGCACCAGCAGCCAAGTGACTAGCGGGAGGGCCCCCAATGAGCAGTTCTTC.